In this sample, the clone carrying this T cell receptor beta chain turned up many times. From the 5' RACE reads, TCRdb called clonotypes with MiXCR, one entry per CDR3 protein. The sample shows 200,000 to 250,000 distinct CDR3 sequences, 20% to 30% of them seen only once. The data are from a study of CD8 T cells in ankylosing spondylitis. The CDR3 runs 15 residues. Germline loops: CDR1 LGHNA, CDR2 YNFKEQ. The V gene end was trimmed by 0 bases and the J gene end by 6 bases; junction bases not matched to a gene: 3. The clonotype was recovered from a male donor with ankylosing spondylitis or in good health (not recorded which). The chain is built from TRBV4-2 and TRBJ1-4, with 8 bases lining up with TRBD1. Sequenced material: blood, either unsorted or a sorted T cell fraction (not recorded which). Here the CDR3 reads CASSQDVQGDEKLFF. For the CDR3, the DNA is TGTGCCAGCAGCCAAGATGTACAGGGGGATGAAAAACTGTTTTTT.